The 30 T cell receptor beta chains in this list originate from one sample, sequenced in a study of blood T cell repertoires in COVID-19. The data were produced by immunoSEQ multiplex PCR, yet TCRdb's version contains in-frame clones alone and is incomplete. This table has 150,000 to 200,000 clones, roughly 85% appearing once. Material for sequencing was peripheral blood. The receptors here all came from a man aged 60 to 75 with active or convalescent COVID-19.

The chain has TRBV6-5 and TRBJ1-1; TRBD1 might be the D (5 bases). V lost 8 bases, J lost 3 bases, and 16 bases lay in between. CDR3 length: 14 residues. CDR1 MNHEY and CDR2 SVGAGI come from the germline V gene. CDR3 sequence: CASPKGGDHTEAFF. The CDR3 region has the DNA TGTGCCAGCCCCAAGGGAGGGGACCACACTGAAGCTTTCTTT.

This chain links TRBV5-4 with TRBJ2-7, with TRBD1 identical over 9 bases. Trimming at V came to 4 bases and at J to 3 bases, leaving 5 bases not matched to a gene. The CDR3 contains 14 residues. Germline V gene sequence: CDR1 SGHNT, CDR2 YYREEE (reference sequence). CDR3 region: CASSPGTGYYEQYF. DNA for the CDR3: TGTGCCAGCAGCCCCGGGACAGGGTACTACGAGCAGTACTTC.

This clone was detected only once. The chain recombines TRBV3-1 (or the pseudogene TRBV3-2) with TRBJ1-3, with unresolved D. The CDR3 extends over 15 amino acids. V was pared by 4 bases and J by 0 bases, with 10 bases between. Germline values: CDR1 LGHDT, CDR2 YNNKEL (reference sequence). CDR3 nucleotide sequence: TGTGCCAGCAGCCGCGACACCAGCTCTGGAAACACCATATATTTT. It is translated as CASSRDTSSGNTIYF.

V and J are TRBV7-3 and TRBJ2-1, with D possibly matching TRBD2 (5 bases). The CDR3 extends over 12 amino acids. Deletions cut 8 bases from V and 5 bases from J, with 10 bases between. CDR1 and CDR2 (germline): SGHTA, FQGTGA. The CDR3 here is CASGSSNNEQFF. The DNA of the CDR3 is TGTGCCAGCGGGAGTTCGAACAATGAGCAGTTCTTC.

This clone was detected only a few times. The genes are TRBV5-6 and TRBJ1-2; 12 bases fit TRBD1. V trimming: 4 bases; J trimming: 6 bases; junction bases outside the gene matches: 10. The germline gives CDR1 SGHDT, CDR2 YYEEEE. The CDR3 is 16 amino acids. The CDR3, as DNA: TGTGCCAGCAGCCATTCCTACCGGGACAGGGGGCATGGCTACACCTTC. This codes for CASSHSYRDRGHGYTF.

The rearrangement links TRBV4-1 to TRBJ1-4, with TRBD1 identical over 8 bases. Germline V gene lookup returns CDR1 MGHRA and CDR2 YSYEKL. The CDR3 contains 15 residues. The V gene end was trimmed by 4 bases and the J gene end by 4 bases; junction bases not matched to a gene: 5. The CDR3 is CASSRVQGVNEKLFF. The CDR3 DNA sequence: TGCGCCAGCAGCCGCGTACAGGGGGTTAATGAAAAACTGTTTTTT.

The CDR3 is CASSTGQGATEKLFF. CDR3 nucleotide sequence: TGTGCCAGTAGTACCGGACAGGGGGCTACTGAAAAACTGTTTTTT. The genes are TRBV19 and TRBJ1-4, with 11 bases lining up with TRBD1. Germline assignment: CDR1 LNHDA and CDR2 SQIVND (reference sequence). V lost 4 bases to trimming and J lost 7 bases; unmatched junction nucleotides: 5. CDR3 length equals 15 residues.

This chain joins TRBV5-5 and TRBJ1-2; the D gene is possibly TRBD1 (6 bases). V was trimmed by 3 bases and J by 8 bases, leaving 14 bases between them. Looked up from germline, CDR1 is SGHKS and CDR2 is YYEKEE (reference sequence). This CDR3 region has 13 residues. CDR3 sequence: CASSSVQGVGYTF. In DNA, the CDR3 is TGTGCCAGCAGCTCCGTACAGGGTGTAGGCTACACCTTC.

The V call is TRBV6-5, the J call TRBJ1-2; a possible D gene is TRBD1 (5 bases). The V gene lost 6 bases and the J gene lost 4 bases, with 12 bases spanning the gap. This CDR3 region has 13 residues. Germline V gives CDR1 MNHEY, CDR2 SVGAGI. DNA for the CDR3: TGTGCCAGCAGGGGGTTCGACAGCTATGGCTACACCTTC. Amino acids: CASRGFDSYGYTF.

CDR3 nucleotides: TGTGCCAGCAGCCAACTAGATACGCAGTATTTT. Protein sequence: CASSQLDTQYF. This chain connects TRBV3-1 (or the pseudogene TRBV3-2) to TRBJ2-3; D uncertain. This CDR3 region has 11 residues. Trimming removed 2 bases at V and 5 bases at J, with 2 bases between. Germline V gene lookup returns CDR1 LGHDT and CDR2 YNNKEL (reference sequence).

The chain links TRBV15 to TRBJ2-5; D is perhaps TRBD2 (7 bases). This CDR3 has 17 residues. The germline V and J ends were trimmed by 2 bases and 1 base, with 17 bases remaining between them. Germline lookup yields CDR1 LNHNV and CDR2 YYDKDF (reference sequence). The CDR3 nucleotides are TGTGCCACCAGCAGACCCAACACGGGGGGCCTCCAAGAGACCCAGTACTTC. This codes for CATSRPNTGGLQETQYF.

This clone was detected only once. The chain is built from TRBV4-1 and TRBJ1-5, with TRBD1 as a possible D gene (6 bases). V was pared by 3 bases and J by 4 bases, with 10 bases between. The CDR3 covers 14 residues. Germline loops: CDR1 MGHRA, CDR2 YSYEKL. CDR3 DNA: TGCGCCAGCAGCCAGAGGGGGGGAAATCAGCCCCAGCATTTT. Its protein product is CASSQRGGNQPQHF.

The gene calls are TRBV6-5 and TRBJ1-2; tentative D call: TRBD1 (6 bases). This CDR3 region has 15 residues. Per germline, CDR1 MNHEY and CDR2 SVGAGI. Trimming cost V 5 bases and J 4 bases, with 17 bases left between them. In DNA form, the CDR3 reads TGTGCCAGCAGTCCCAAGGGGGACGTGGGCTATGGCTACACCTTC. Amino acid sequence: CASSPKGDVGYGYTF.

V usage is TRBV10-3 and J usage is TRBJ1-5; 7 nucleotides agree with TRBD1. The V gene end was trimmed by 3 bases and the J gene end by 7 bases; junction bases not matched to a gene: 9. The CDR3 has 15 residues. Germline V gene lookup returns CDR1 ENHRY and CDR2 SYGVKD. CDR3 nucleotide sequence: TGTGCCATCAGTGAAATAGGGCAGGGGGGACAGCCCCAGCATTTT. Translated, it gives CAISEIGQGGQPQHF.

This clone showed up just once. The chain employs TRBV11-2 and TRBJ1-1; D is possibly TRBD1 (5 bases). With 0 bases removed from V and 7 bases from J, the gap between germline ends came to 12 bases. The CDR3 has 14 residues. Looked up from germline, CDR1 is SGHAT and CDR2 is FQNNGV. The CDR3 nucleotides are TGTGCCAGCAGCTTAGATCGGCAGGGCCTTGAAGCTTTCTTT. It specifies CASSLDRQGLEAFF.

The V and J genes are TRBV2 and TRBJ2-3; TRBD1 matches at 8 bases. V was pared by 4 bases and J by 7 bases, with 4 bases of the junction left unmatched. Germline CDR1 reads SNHLY; CDR2 reads FYNNEI. The CDR3 contains 13 residues. The CDR3 DNA sequence: TGTGCCAGCAGTGGGACAGGGCCTAATACGCAGTATTTT. Translation gives CASSGTGPNTQYF.

J is TRBJ1-1 and V is TRBV24-1; 9 nucleotides align to TRBD1. Germline CDR1 reads KGHDR; CDR2 reads SFDVKD. V lost 3 bases, J lost 8 bases, and 9 bases stayed unmatched. The CDR3 has 15 amino acids. CDR3 bases: TGTGCCACCAGTGATGCTTCCGGGACAGGGAGCGAAGCTTTCTTT. Protein: CATSDASGTGSEAFF.

V is TRBV6-1 and J is TRBJ1-1; a possible D gene is TRBD1 (5 bases). The CDR3 has 12 amino acids. V lost 3 bases, J lost 5 bases, and 7 bases lay in between. The germline V gene has CDR1 MNHNS and CDR2 SASEGT. CDR3 loop: CASSEGPTEAFF. In nucleotides, the CDR3 is TGTGCCAGCAGTGAGGGGCCAACTGAAGCTTTCTTT.

This chain connects TRBV11-2 to TRBJ1-4, with D uncertain. The CDR3 length is 15 residues. The ends were cut back, 6 bases at V and 6 bases at J, with 17 bases in the middle. Germline CDR1 reads SGHAT; CDR2 reads FQNNGV. The CDR3 protein is CASRQDGGYYEKLFF. CDR3 bases: TGTGCCAGCAGACAAGACGGAGGGTACTATGAAAAACTGTTTTTT.

The gene calls are TRBV10-1 and TRBJ2-1, with TRBD2 as a possible D gene (6 bases). Trimming pared 0 bases from V and 10 bases from J, leaving 10 bases between. Looked up from germline, CDR1 is WNHNN and CDR2 is SYGVQD (reference sequence). The CDR3 is made up of 13 amino acids. CDR3 sequence (DNA): TGCGCCAGCAGTGAGTCGGCGGGACGGGAGCAGTTCTTC. Protein sequence: CASSESAGREQFF.

This sequence joins TRBV27 and TRBJ2-7; D is undetermined. Germline V gene lookup returns CDR1 MNHEY and CDR2 SMNVEV (reference sequence). Between the trimmed V and J ends, which lost 5 bases and 3 bases, there was a span of 17 bases. The CDR3 runs to 15 residues. The CDR3 DNA follows: TGTGCCAGCAGTCCTACAAGGAAACCTAGCTACGAGCAGTACTTC. This gives the protein CASSPTRKPSYEQYF.

The rearrangement uses TRBV10-3 and TRBJ1-2, with 8 bases identical to TRBD1. The V and J ends lost 7 bases and 7 bases, in that order; junction bases with no gene match: 5. Per germline, CDR1 ENHRY and CDR2 SYGVKD. CDR3 length: 12 amino acids. The DNA of the CDR3 is TGTGCCATCAATGGACAGGGAAGTGGCTACACCTTC. It is translated as CAINGQGSGYTF.

This clone was detected only a few times. The chain combines TRBV29-1 with TRBJ1-1; no reliable D call. Germline V gene lookup returns CDR1 SQVTM and CDR2 ANQGSEA. The CDR3 has 11 residues. V shed 7 bases and J shed 3 bases, with 9 bases lying between them. The CDR3 reads CSAREDTEAFF. DNA for the CDR3: TGCAGCGCCCGGGAGGACACTGAAGCTTTCTTT.

This chain connects TRBV25-1 to TRBJ1-1; 10 bases are a match to TRBD1. V shed 7 bases and J 3 bases; nucleotides not matched to a gene: 5. This CDR3 region has 14 residues. Germline values: CDR1 MGHDK, CDR2 SYGVNS. The CDR3 DNA follows: TGTGCCAGCATCCAGACAGGGGGCCACACTGAAGCTTTCTTT. Translation: CASIQTGGHTEAFF.

J is TRBJ1-6 and V is TRBV30; 11 bases fit TRBD1. Germline CDR1 and CDR2: GTSNPN and SVGIG (reference sequence). J lost 6 bases, V lost 3 bases, and 13 bases had no gene match. CDR3 length: 18 amino acids. The CDR3 loop reads CAWSPPAGTGGSNSPLHF. The CDR3 DNA reads as TGTGCCTGGAGCCCACCGGCGGGGACAGGGGGAAGTAATTCACCCCTCCACTTT.

The table lists this clone with a few counts. The chain employs TRBV21-1 and TRBJ2-2; TRBD1 is the table's D call, not checked against the DNA. TRBV21-1 is described as a pseudogene. The CDR3 runs to 17 residues. The CDR3 coding sequence is TGTGCCAGCAGCAAAGGGTCCGTAGCACAGGGTCCCGGGGAGCTGTTTTTT. Protein sequence: CASSKGSVAQGPGELFF.

The genes are TRBV7-8 and TRBJ2-7; 7 positions match TRBD1. J gave up 2 bases and V 4 bases, and 11 bases lay outside the gene matches. This CDR3 is 16 amino acids long. Germline CDR1 SGHVS, CDR2 FQNEAQ. Written as DNA, the CDR3 is TGTGCCAGCAGCTGGACCGGGACAGTGACAACCTACGAGCAGTACTTC. Protein: CASSWTGTVTTYEQYF.

The chain employs TRBV4-1 and TRBJ2-1; 7 bases align to TRBD2. There are 14 residues in the CDR3. The trim removed 4 bases at V and 5 bases at J, leaving 5 bases unmatched. Germline CDR1 and CDR2: MGHRA and YSYEKL. In DNA, the CDR3 is TGCGCCAGCAGCCTAGCGGGCGATAACAATGAGCAGTTCTTC. Its translation is CASSLAGDNNEQFF.

The V gene is TRBV2, the J gene TRBJ2-7, with 7 bases identical to TRBD1. CDR3 length equals 13 residues. V was pared by 1 base and J by 6 bases, with 3 bases of the junction left unmatched. Germline CDR1 is SNHLY and CDR2 is FYNNEI. For the CDR3, the DNA is TGTGCCAGCAGTGAAGAGGGGACAGTCGAGCAGTACTTC. Translated, it gives CASSEEGTVEQYF.

The genes are TRBV5-8 and TRBJ1-2, with 9 bases matching TRBD1. The J segment lost 3 bases and the V segment lost 4 bases, leaving 10 bases of the junction unmatched. The CDR3 totals 16 residues. Germline values: CDR1 SGHTS, CDR2 YDEGEE. The CDR3 coding sequence is TGTGCCAGCAGCCTTGCCGGGACAGGGAATGACTATGGCTACACCTTC. Residues: CASSLAGTGNDYGYTF.